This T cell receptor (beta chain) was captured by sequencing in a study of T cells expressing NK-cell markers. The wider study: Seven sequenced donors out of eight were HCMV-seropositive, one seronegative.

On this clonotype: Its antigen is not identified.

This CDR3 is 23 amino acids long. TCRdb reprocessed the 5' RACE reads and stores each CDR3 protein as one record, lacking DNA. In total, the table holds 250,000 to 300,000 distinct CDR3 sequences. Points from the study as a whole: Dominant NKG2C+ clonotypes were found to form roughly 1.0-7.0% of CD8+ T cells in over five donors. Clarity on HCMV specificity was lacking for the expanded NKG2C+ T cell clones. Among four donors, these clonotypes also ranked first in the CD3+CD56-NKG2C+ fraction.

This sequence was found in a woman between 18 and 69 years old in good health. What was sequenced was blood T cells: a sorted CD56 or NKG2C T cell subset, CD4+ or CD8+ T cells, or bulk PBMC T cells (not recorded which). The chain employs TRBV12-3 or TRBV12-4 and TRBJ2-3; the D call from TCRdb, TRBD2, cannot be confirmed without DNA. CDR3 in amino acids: CASSLVGVAGLAGGWVAADTQYF.